This TCR beta chain was identified in a study of T-cell reconstitution after alpha-beta-depleted transplantation in children. This clonotype was observed many times. A library of TCRbeta sequences, prepared with unique molecular identifiers, was generated. A single record per CDR3 protein comes from TCRdb applying MiXCR to the PCR reads. The top ten hold roughly 7% of the sample, which has 80,000 to 95,000 distinct CDR3 sequences, 7% to 10% seen once. The CDR3 extends over 14 amino acids. Trimming stripped 1 base from V and 5 bases from J, with 13 bases between. CDR1 SGHDT and CDR2 YYEEEE come from the germline V gene.

The V call is TRBV5-6, the J call TRBJ2-7; no firm D call. The TCR was taken from a human donor who donated a stem cell graft to a child with congenital amegakaryocytic thrombocytopenia. Sequences were derived from PBMCs from the stem cell graft donor, sampled from the stem cell graft. CDR3 DNA sequence: TGTGCCAGCAGCTTGTATGGCGGTCGCGACGAGCAGTACTTC. Residues: CASSLYGGRDEQYF.